The clone carrying this TCR beta chain is a singleton in its sample. CDR3 length: 11 residues. V was clipped by 2 bases and J by 7 bases, with 8 bases between them. From germline, CDR1 is GTSNPN and CDR2 SVGIG (reference sequence). The data originate from a study of shared clonotypes between healthy human individuals. The protocol was immunoSEQ multiplex PCR, while the TCRdb copy is restricted to in-frame clones and leaves out a portion. Here the sample spans about 2,500,000 clones, roughly 92% being singletons. Specimen: naive CD4+ T cells sorted from blood. Regarding subset: CD45RA+ positively selected. V usage is TRBV30 and J usage is TRBJ1-1; D not resolved. The TCR was taken from a man aged 18 to 30 in good health. The CDR3 here is CAWSSGREAFF. The CDR3 region has the DNA TGTGCCTGGAGTTCGGGTCGTGAAGCTTTCTTT.